The 18 T cell receptor beta chains below all came from one sample that was sequenced in a study of blood T cell repertoires in COVID-19. Generated by immunoSEQ multiplex PCR, the TCRdb table keeps only in-frame clones and is missing some. The table records around 300,000 clones, around nine tenths of them present only once. The sample consisted of PBMCs or T cells enriched from blood (not recorded which). The receptor source for this set is a woman aged 40 to 49 who had recovered from COVID-19.

This rearrangement joins TRBV12-3 or TRBV12-4 to TRBJ2-7; 7 nucleotides agree with TRBD2. This CDR3 contains 13 residues. The J segment lost 2 bases and the V segment lost 4 bases, leaving 2 bases of the junction unmatched. CDR3 protein: CASSYGLAYEQYF. The CDR3 DNA follows: TGTGCCAGCAGTTACGGACTAGCCTACGAGCAGTACTTC.

This chain connects TRBV18 to TRBJ2-3; TRBD1 matches at 7 bases. CDR1 KGHSH and CDR2 LQKENI come from the germline V gene. The V and J ends lost 3 bases and 4 bases, in that order; junction bases with no gene match: 7. The CDR3 is 15 residues long. DNA of the CDR3: TGTGCCAGCTCACCGCAGGCAGGGGGTCCAGATACGCAGTATTTT. Encoded protein: CASSPQAGGPDTQYF.

This clone occurred once. The CDR3 loop is CASSQERVSYEQYF. CDR3 coding DNA: TGTGCCAGCAGCCAAGAGCGGGTATCCTACGAGCAGTACTTC. The chain uses TRBV4-2 and TRBJ2-7, with D possibly matching TRBD2 (5 bases). Germline CDR1 reads LGHNA; CDR2 reads YNFKEQ. Deletions cut 0 bases from V and 1 base from J, with 7 bases between. The length of the CDR3 is 14 residues.

The rearrangement links TRBV3-1 (or the pseudogene TRBV3-2) to TRBJ1-1; tentatively, D is TRBD1 (5 bases). Trimming removed 5 bases from V and 1 base from J, with 8 bases in between. This CDR3 spans 13 amino acids. Germline loops: CDR1 LGHDT, CDR2 YNNKEL (reference sequence). The CDR3 reads CASSSGSNTEAFF. CDR3 DNA sequence: TGTGCCAGCAGCTCAGGGTCGAACACTGAAGCTTTCTTT.

This rearrangement joins TRBV2 to TRBJ2-3; D ambiguous. V was trimmed by 10 bases and J by 6 bases, leaving 11 bases between them. The CDR3 totals 11 residues. Germline loops: CDR1 SNHLY, CDR2 FYNNEI. The DNA for the CDR3 is TGTGCCACCCCGACAAGGGATACGCAGTATTTT. It encodes CATPTRDTQYF.

The chain has TRBV4-1 and TRBJ2-1, with 10 bases lining up with TRBD2. The CDR3 is 19 amino acids. V shed 0 bases and J 0 bases; nucleotides not matched to a gene: 8. Per germline, CDR1 MGHRA and CDR2 YSYEKL. DNA for the CDR3: TGCGCCAGCAGCCAAGACCGGACTAGCGGTACAAGCTCCTACAATGAGCAGTTCTTC. Translating it yields CASSQDRTSGTSSYNEQFF.

The genes are TRBV5-4 and TRBJ2-5, with a possible D match to TRBD2 (5 bases). V lost 0 bases, J lost 4 bases, and 10 bases lay in between. The CDR3 covers 14 residues. Germline values: CDR1 SGHNT, CDR2 YYREEE (reference sequence). CDR3 protein: CASSLGPRGETQYF. The CDR3 region has the DNA TGTGCCAGCAGCTTGGGTCCACGGGGAGAGACCCAGTACTTC.

J is TRBJ1-4 and V is TRBV6-5; D possibly corresponds to TRBD1 (5 bases). Germline V CDR1 and CDR2: MNHEY, SVGAGI. The CDR3 loop spans 15 amino acids. Trimming pared 0 bases from V and 4 bases from J, leaving 9 bases between. The CDR3 reads CASSYSGRDNEKLFF. The CDR3 DNA is TGTGCCAGCAGTTACTCGGGCAGGGATAATGAAAAACTGTTTTTT.

This clone was detected only once. The rearrangement links TRBV11-1 to TRBJ2-2, with 15 bases aligning to TRBD2. The CDR3 has 16 amino acids. Germline V gene lookup returns CDR1 SGHAT and CDR2 FQDESV (reference sequence). Losses at the gene ends were 4 bases for V and 6 bases for J; bases not matched to a gene: 3. CDR3 sequence (DNA): TGTGCCAGCAGCTCGGGACTAGCGGGAGGTTCCGGGGAGCTGTTTTTT. It specifies CASSSGLAGGSGELFF.

V usage is TRBV23-1 and J usage is TRBJ2-1, with 9 bases that match TRBD1. TRBV23-1 is known as an ORF, though its function is uncertain. The CDR3 contains 18 residues. J gave up 5 bases and V 0 bases, and 11 bases lay outside the gene matches. The DNA of the CDR3 is TGCGCCAGCAGTCAATCGGGAAGTATAGGGACAGGGAACAATGAGCAGTTCTTC. It specifies CASSQSGSIGTGNNEQFF.

V is TRBV2 and J is TRBJ2-2; perhaps TRBD2 as D (6 bases). This CDR3 has 16 residues. Germline V gene sequence: CDR1 SNHLY, CDR2 FYNNEI. V dropped 0 bases and J dropped 2 bases, with 10 bases sitting between them. The CDR3: CASSEAGTGNTGELFF. CDR3 in DNA: TGTGCCAGCAGTGAAGCTGGGACTGGCAACACCGGGGAGCTGTTTTTT.

This chain links TRBV27 with TRBJ2-1; maybe TRBD2 (5 bases). This CDR3 contains 16 residues. V was cut by 6 bases and J by 5 bases, with 20 bases left in between. CDR1 MNHEY and CDR2 SMNVEV come from the germline V gene (reference sequence). For the CDR3, the DNA is TGTGCCAGCAGGCCCGGACTCGCCAGTGGCCACAATGAGCAGTTCTTC. Its protein product is CASRPGLASGHNEQFF.

This clone has just one count. This chain connects TRBV24-1 to TRBJ2-7; no firm D call. This CDR3 comprises 13 residues. Trimming removed 4 bases from V and 4 bases from J, with 10 bases in between. CDR1 is KGHDR and CDR2 is SFDVKD in the germline V gene. CDR3 nucleotides: TGTGCCACCAGTGACCTCGGTTCTTACGAGCAGTACTTC. Translated, it gives CATSDLGSYEQYF.

This clone was detected once. The CDR3 DNA reads TGTGCCAGTAGACACCCCCACCGGGGGGTAAACTATGGCTACACCTTC. This encodes CASRHPHRGVNYGYTF. This chain uses TRBV19 with TRBJ1-2; TRBD1 is a possible D gene (5 bases). The V gene's germline CDR1 is LNHDA and CDR2 SQIVND (reference sequence). V gave up 6 bases and J gave up 2 bases, with 19 bases separating them. The CDR3 totals 16 residues.

The rearrangement joins TRBV4-1 to TRBJ2-3, with no clear D. The CDR3 is made up of 16 amino acids. The germline V and J ends were trimmed by 1 base and 0 bases, with 11 bases remaining between them. Germline values: CDR1 MGHRA, CDR2 YSYEKL. The CDR3, as DNA: TGCGCCAGCAGCCAAGTGGGCCGAACTAGCACAGATACGCAGTATTTT. Its translation is CASSQVGRTSTDTQYF.

The gene calls are TRBV13 and TRBJ2-1; maybe TRBD2 (7 bases). Looked up from germline, CDR1 is PRHDT and CDR2 is FYEKMQ (reference sequence). V was trimmed by 5 bases and J by 7 bases, leaving 21 bases between them. This CDR3 has 16 residues. The CDR3 is CASSPEGGGSLNEQFF. For the CDR3, the DNA is TGTGCCAGCAGCCCCGAGGGAGGGGGAAGCTTAAATGAGCAGTTCTTC.

This sequence joins TRBV7-9 and TRBJ2-7; 7 nucleotides align to TRBD2. The CDR3 contains 13 residues. The germline CDR1 and CDR2 sequences are SEHNR and FQNEAQ (reference sequence). Trimming at V came to 1 base and at J to 6 bases, leaving 3 bases not matched to a gene. CDR3 protein: CASSLDAGVEQYF. CDR3 bases: TGTGCCAGCAGCTTAGACGCGGGAGTCGAGCAGTACTTC.

This chain links TRBV6-1 with TRBJ1-5; TRBD1 matches 10 bases. This CDR3 comprises 18 residues. The germline V gene has CDR1 MNHNS and CDR2 SASEGT. V was pared by 2 bases and J by 7 bases, with 14 bases of the junction left unmatched. For the CDR3, the DNA is TGTGCCAGCAGTGAACCGCAGGGGACAGGGGCCCTTCGGCAGCCCCAGCATTTT. This gives the protein CASSEPQGTGALRQPQHF.